A single sample is the source of the 9 T cell receptor beta chains below, sequenced in a study of shared clonotypes between healthy human individuals. Data came from immunoSEQ multiplex PCR; TCRdb stores just in-frame clones and leaves some out. The repertoire consists of 2,500,000 or so clones, with around 90% occurring once and the leading ten covering more than 0.12%. Sequencing was carried out using naive CD4+ T cells sorted from blood. Subset given: CD45RA+ positively selected. The receptors here all came from a man aged 18-30 years in good health.

V is TRBV6-5 and J is TRBJ2-2; D remains unclear. Per germline, CDR1 MNHEY and CDR2 SVGAGI. Trimming cost V 5 bases and J 1 base, with 8 bases left between them. The CDR3 contains 14 residues. Here the CDR3 DNA reads TGTGCCAGCAGTAGGTCAGGGAACACCGGGGAGCTGTTTTTT. It translates to CASSRSGNTGELFF.

The chain recombines TRBV7-2 with TRBJ1-2; D remains ambiguous. V was pared by 0 bases and J by 2 bases, with 10 bases between. CDR3 length equals 15 residues. CDR1 SGHTA and CDR2 FQGNSA come from the germline V gene. As DNA, the CDR3 is TGTGCCAGCAGCTTAGCGGGCTGGGCAAACTATGGCTACACCTTC. Residues: CASSLAGWANYGYTF.

This rearrangement joins TRBV10-2 to TRBJ1-4; D unclear. V was trimmed by 6 bases and J by 4 bases, leaving 9 bases between them. This CDR3 is 13 amino acids long. The germline CDR1 and CDR2 sequences are WSHSY and SAAADI. Here the CDR3 reads CASRRADNEKLFF. The CDR3 DNA reads TGCGCCAGCAGGCGGGCAGATAATGAAAAACTGTTTTTT.

Details on this clone: The sample holds other DNA sequences that translate to the same CDR3. V usage is TRBV20-1 and J usage is TRBJ1-2, with TRBD1 identical over 7 bases. The V and J ends lost 5 bases and 8 bases, in that order; junction bases with no gene match: 5. The CDR3 extends over 11 amino acids. Germline CDR1 and CDR2: DFQATT and SNEGSKA (reference sequence). CDR3 sequence reads: CSAPTGYGYTF. CDR3 nucleotides: TGCAGTGCTCCGACAGGGTACGGCTACACCTTC.

On this clone: At the DNA level, this CDR3 is encoded by other sequences in the same sample as well. V usage is TRBV5-1 and J usage is TRBJ1-2; tentative D call: TRBD1 (5 bases). The CDR3 totals 13 residues. Trimming cost V 1 base and J 2 bases, with 6 bases left between them. Germline lookup yields CDR1 SGHRS and CDR2 YFSETQ. CDR3 in amino acids: CASSLSGNYGYTF. CDR3 nucleotides: TGCGCCAGCAGCTTGTCAGGGAACTATGGCTACACCTTC.

The chain employs TRBV5-1 and TRBJ2-5; D might be TRBD1 (6 bases). The CDR3 runs to 15 residues. Trimming cost V 2 bases and J 5 bases, with 16 bases left between them. Germline V gives CDR1 SGHRS, CDR2 YFSETQ. DNA for the CDR3: TGCGCCAGCAGCTTTACAGGGCAATTTGCGGAGACCCAGTACTTC. Translated, it gives CASSFTGQFAETQYF.

A single count supports this clone. V gene TRBV6-5 combines with J gene TRBJ2-6; 8 nucleotides line up with TRBD1. The CDR3 runs 15 residues. The V gene's germline CDR1 is MNHEY and CDR2 SVGAGI. The ends lost 6 bases at V and 4 bases at J; junction bases unmatched: 5. This CDR3 reads CASRRQGSGANVLTF. In DNA, the CDR3 is TGTGCCAGCAGGCGACAGGGGTCCGGGGCCAACGTCCTGACTTTC.

The rearrangement links TRBV6-5 to TRBJ2-2; 9 bases fit TRBD1. V gave up 6 bases and J gave up 4 bases; unmatched junction bases: 6. CDR1 is MNHEY, CDR2 SVGAGI, per germline. The CDR3 has 15 amino acids. This CDR3 reads CASRRDRAFTGELFF. The CDR3 DNA reads as TGTGCCAGCAGACGGGACAGGGCGTTCACCGGGGAGCTGTTTTTT.

With respect to this clone: This sample also contains other DNA sequences that code for the same CDR3. The chain joins TRBV18 to TRBJ2-1; 11 nucleotides match TRBD2. Germline V gene sequence: CDR1 KGHSH, CDR2 LQKENI. The CDR3 spans 15 residues. Germline trimming cut 3 bases from V and 5 bases from J; bases unmatched to any gene: 3. CDR3 in amino acids: CASSPLAGGNNEQFF. CDR3 nucleotide sequence: TGTGCCAGCTCACCCCTAGCGGGGGGTAACAATGAGCAGTTCTTC.